These 15 T cell receptor beta chains came from one sample sequenced in a study of OX40 agonist ivuxolimab in advanced cancers. TCRdb keeps only in-frame clones here, not all; method: immunoSEQ multiplex PCR. Among tens of thousands of clones listed, over 75% were seen once. The sequences come from CD4+ or CD8+ T cells sorted from blood, collected in a trial of the OX40 agonist ivuxolimab. Receptors were obtained from an adult with an advanced solid tumor such as melanoma, head and neck, liver or kidney cancer.

The chain uses TRBV27 and TRBJ2-2; D is unresolved. The CDR3 is made up of 12 amino acids. Germline values: CDR1 MNHEY, CDR2 SMNVEV (reference sequence). Trimming pared 6 bases from V and 1 base from J, leaving 3 bases between. This CDR3 reads CASSQNTGELFF. Written as DNA, the CDR3 is TGTGCCAGCAGCCAGAACACCGGGGAGCTGTTTTTT.

The chain joins TRBV29-1 to TRBJ1-1; D is possibly TRBD1 (5 bases). Deletions cut 3 bases from V and 5 bases from J, with 10 bases between. Germline V gene sequence: CDR1 SQVTM, CDR2 ANQGSEA. This CDR3 contains 12 residues. In DNA form, the CDR3 reads TGCAGCGTTGAGCAGGGTTGGACTGAAGCTTTCTTT. Its translation: CSVEQGWTEAFF.

This chain connects TRBV19 to TRBJ1-5; TRBD1 matches 11 bases. CDR3 length equals 17 residues. V trimming: 5 bases; J trimming: 3 bases; junction bases outside the gene matches: 9. Germline lookup yields CDR1 LNHDA and CDR2 SQIVND (reference sequence). The CDR3 DNA reads as TGTGCCAGTAGTTCCCTGGGGACAGGGGGATTCAATCAGCCCCAGCATTTT. Residues: CASSSLGTGGFNQPQHF.

This chain links TRBV28 with TRBJ2-2; no clear D gene. The CDR3 runs to 13 residues. Per the germline V gene, CDR1 is MDHEN and CDR2 is SYDVKM. V shed 3 bases and J shed 2 bases, with 4 bases lying between them. The CDR3: CASSLGNTGELFF. The CDR3 bases are TGTGCCAGCAGTTTGGGTAACACCGGGGAGCTGTTTTTT.

V gene TRBV9 combines with J gene TRBJ2-3, with D possibly TRBD1 on 6 matching bases. Trimming pared 4 bases from V and 4 bases from J, leaving 19 bases between. CDR1 SGDLS and CDR2 YYNGEE come from the germline V gene. This CDR3 spans 16 amino acids. CDR3 coding DNA: TGTGCCAGCAGCCTGAGCCCAGGGGCGGGCGCAGATACGCAGTATTTT. This translates into CASSLSPGAGADTQYF.

The rearrangement uses TRBV28 and TRBJ1-3; D unclear. Trimming left V 7 bases short and J 0 bases short, with 7 bases between. In germline, CDR1 is MDHEN, CDR2 SYDVKM. The CDR3 is made up of 13 amino acids. The CDR3 loop is CASIGDSGNTIYF. In DNA, the CDR3 is TGTGCCAGCATTGGCGACTCTGGAAACACCATATATTTT.

The chain has TRBV6-5 and TRBJ1-2, with TRBD1 matching over 7 bases. CDR3 length equals 14 residues. Germline lookup yields CDR1 MNHEY and CDR2 SVGAGI. The trim removed 8 bases at V and 0 bases at J, leaving 6 bases unmatched. The CDR3 protein is CASRRGTTNYGYTF. The CDR3 nucleotides read TGTGCCAGCCGCAGGGGGACAACTAACTATGGCTACACCTTC.

The DNA for the CDR3 is TGTGCCAGCAGTTCATCAAAAGGACTAGCGGGGCGTTACGAGCAGTACTTC. It yields the protein CASSSSKGLAGRYEQYF. The V call is TRBV27, the J call TRBJ2-7; TRBD2 agrees at 12 bases. This CDR3 is built from 17 residues. V dropped 4 bases and J dropped 4; count of bases not matched to a gene: 11. Germline V gene data show CDR1 as MNHEY and CDR2 as SMNVEV (reference sequence).

This rearrangement joins TRBV7-9 to TRBJ1-3; D call uncertain. Trimming cost V 5 bases and J 0 bases, with 8 bases left between them. Germline V gives CDR1 SEHNR, CDR2 FQNEAQ (reference sequence). The CDR3 has 14 residues. The CDR3 coding sequence is TGTGCCAGCAGCGCTGAAGACTCTGGAAACACCATATATTTT. Its translation is CASSAEDSGNTIYF.

The chain joins TRBV5-1 to TRBJ2-3; the match to TRBD2 covers 16 bases. Trimming at V came to 0 bases and at J to 5 bases, leaving 6 bases not matched to a gene. CDR3 size: 18 residues. Per germline, CDR1 SGHRS and CDR2 YFSETQ. CDR3 protein: CASSLEGLAGGPRDTQYF. For the CDR3, the DNA is TGCGCCAGCAGCTTGGAGGGACTAGCGGGAGGGCCCAGAGATACGCAGTATTTT.

The chain carries TRBV15 and TRBJ1-2, with D uncertain. The CDR3 runs to 13 residues. Germline assignment: CDR1 LNHNV and CDR2 YYDKDF (reference sequence). V was clipped by 6 bases and J by 5 bases, with 13 bases between them. CDR3 sequence reads: CATRPRGDYGYTF. The CDR3, as DNA: TGTGCCACCAGACCCCGGGGAGATTATGGCTACACCTTC.

V usage is TRBV28 and J usage is TRBJ2-7; 8 positions match TRBD2. The V gene's germline CDR1 is MDHEN and CDR2 SYDVKM. After removal of 6 bases from V and 2 bases from J, the junction contained 9 bases not matched to a gene. CDR3 length: 15 residues. Here the CDR3 reads CASSPPGLGPYEQYF. CDR3 nucleotide sequence: TGTGCCAGCAGCCCTCCGGGACTAGGACCCTACGAGCAGTACTTC.

The rearrangement joins TRBV5-1 to TRBJ1-1; D is undetermined. Looked up from germline, CDR1 is SGHRS and CDR2 is YFSETQ. The CDR3 spans 15 residues. V lost 0 bases and J lost 1, with 10 bases in between. The CDR3 DNA reads TGCGCCAGCAGCTTGGCCGCGGTAGGGAACACTGAAGCTTTCTTT. Translation gives CASSLAAVGNTEAFF.

This clone has more than one count but fewer than ten. The chain carries TRBV30 and TRBJ2-5; TRBD2 matches at 15 bases. The trim removed 4 bases at V and 4 bases at J, leaving 4 bases unmatched. Germline V CDR1 and CDR2: GTSNPN, SVGIG (reference sequence). This CDR3 comprises 15 residues. CDR3 residues: CAWTPGLAGGETQYF. The CDR3 coding sequence is TGTGCCTGGACCCCGGGACTAGCGGGAGGAGAGACCCAGTACTTC.

The V gene is TRBV27, the J gene TRBJ1-1; TRBD1 agrees at 9 bases. The V gene end was trimmed by 9 bases and the J gene end by 0 bases; junction bases not matched to a gene: 8. Germline V gene data show CDR1 as MNHEY and CDR2 as SMNVEV (reference sequence). CDR3 size: 15 residues. The CDR3 loop reads CARDRGTNMNTEAFF. As DNA, the CDR3 is TGTGCCAGAGACAGGGGGACTAACATGAACACTGAAGCTTTCTTT.